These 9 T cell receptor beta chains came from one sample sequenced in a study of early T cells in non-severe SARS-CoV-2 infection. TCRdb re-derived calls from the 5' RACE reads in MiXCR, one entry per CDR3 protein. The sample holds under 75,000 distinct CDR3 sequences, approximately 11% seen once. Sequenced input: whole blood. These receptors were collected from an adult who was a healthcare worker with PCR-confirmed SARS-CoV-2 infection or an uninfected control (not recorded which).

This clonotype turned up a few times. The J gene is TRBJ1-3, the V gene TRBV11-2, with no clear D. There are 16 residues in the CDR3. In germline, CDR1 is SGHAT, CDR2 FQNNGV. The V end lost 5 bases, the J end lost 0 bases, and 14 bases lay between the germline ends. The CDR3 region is CASSILQQSSGNTIYF. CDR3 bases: TGTGCCAGCAGCATATTACAACAGAGCTCTGGAAACACCATATATTTT.

The CDR3 coding sequence is TGCAGTGCTAGACCCGATGGCCGTTCCTATGGCTACACCTTC. Residues: CSARPDGRSYGYTF. The chain joins TRBV20-1 to TRBJ1-2; unclear D gene. Looked up from germline, CDR1 is DFQATT and CDR2 is SNEGSKA (reference sequence). CDR3 length equals 14 residues. The ends were cut back, 2 bases at V and 4 bases at J, with 14 bases in the middle.

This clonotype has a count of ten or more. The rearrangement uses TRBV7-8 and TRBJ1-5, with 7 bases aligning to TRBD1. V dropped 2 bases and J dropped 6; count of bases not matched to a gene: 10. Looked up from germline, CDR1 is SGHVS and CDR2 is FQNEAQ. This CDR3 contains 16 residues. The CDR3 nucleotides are TGTGCCAGCAGCTTACAAGCTTTCGACAGGGCTCAGCCCCAGCATTTT. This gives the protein CASSLQAFDRAQPQHF. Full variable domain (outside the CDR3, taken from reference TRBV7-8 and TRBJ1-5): GAGVSQSPRYKVAKRGQDVALRCDPISGHVSLFWYQQALGQGPEFLTYFQNEAQLDKSGLPSDRFFAERPEGSVSTLKIQRTQQEDSAVYLCASSLQAFDRAQPQHFGDGTRLSIL.

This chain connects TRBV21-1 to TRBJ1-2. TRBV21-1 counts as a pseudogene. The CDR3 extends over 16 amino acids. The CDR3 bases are TGTGCCAGCAGCAAAGATGGAGCCCTTGAGTTGGATGGCTACACCTTC. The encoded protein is CASSKDGALELDGYTF.

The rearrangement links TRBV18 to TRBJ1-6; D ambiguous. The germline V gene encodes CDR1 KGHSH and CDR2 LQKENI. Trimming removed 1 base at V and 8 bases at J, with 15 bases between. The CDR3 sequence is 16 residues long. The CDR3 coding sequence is TGTGCCAGCTCACCACAGAACGCGGGAGGTTATTCACCCCTCCACTTT. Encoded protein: CASSPQNAGGYSPLHF.

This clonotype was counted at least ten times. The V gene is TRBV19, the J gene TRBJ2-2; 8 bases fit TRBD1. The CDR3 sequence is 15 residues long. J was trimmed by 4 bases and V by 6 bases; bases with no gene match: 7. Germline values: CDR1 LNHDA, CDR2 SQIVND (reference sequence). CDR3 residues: CASRRQGRSTGELFF. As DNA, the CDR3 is TGTGCCAGTAGACGACAGGGGAGGAGCACCGGGGAGCTGTTTTTT.

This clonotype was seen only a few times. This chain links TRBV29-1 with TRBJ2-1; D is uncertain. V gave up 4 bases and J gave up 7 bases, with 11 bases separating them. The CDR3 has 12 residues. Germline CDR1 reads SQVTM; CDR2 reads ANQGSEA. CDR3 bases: TGCAGCGTTGTGGGCCAGCTGAATGAGCAGTTCTTC. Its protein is CSVVGQLNEQFF.

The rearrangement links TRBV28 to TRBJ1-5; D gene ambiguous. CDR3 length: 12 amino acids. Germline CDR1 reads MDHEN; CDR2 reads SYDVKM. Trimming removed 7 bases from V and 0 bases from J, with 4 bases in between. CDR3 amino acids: CASKDSNQPQHF. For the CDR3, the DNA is TGTGCCAGCAAGGATAGCAATCAGCCCCAGCATTTT.

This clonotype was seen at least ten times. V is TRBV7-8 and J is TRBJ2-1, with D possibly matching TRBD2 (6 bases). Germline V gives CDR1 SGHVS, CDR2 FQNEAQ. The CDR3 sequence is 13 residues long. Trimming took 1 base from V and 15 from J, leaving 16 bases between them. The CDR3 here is CASSLDGTPRGFF. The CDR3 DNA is TGTGCCAGCAGCTTAGACGGGACTCCAAGGGGGTTCTTC.